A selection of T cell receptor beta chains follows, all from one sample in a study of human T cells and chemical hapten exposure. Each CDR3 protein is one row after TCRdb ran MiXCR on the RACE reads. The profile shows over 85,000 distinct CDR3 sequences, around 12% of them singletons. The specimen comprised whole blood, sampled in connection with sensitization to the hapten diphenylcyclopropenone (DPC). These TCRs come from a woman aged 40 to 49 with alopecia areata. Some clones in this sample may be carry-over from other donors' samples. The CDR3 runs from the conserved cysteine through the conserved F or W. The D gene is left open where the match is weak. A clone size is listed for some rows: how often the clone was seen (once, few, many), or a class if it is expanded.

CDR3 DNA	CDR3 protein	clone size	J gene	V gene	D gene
TGTGCCAGCAGATCCCACCAGCGGCAGGAAAGCTACGAGCAGTACTTC	CASRSHQRQESYEQYF	many	TRBJ2-7	TRBV6-2/TRBV6-3	-
TGCAGTGCTAGAGCCCCCCGGGGACGCACAGATACGCAGTATTTT	CSARAPRGRTDTQYF	many	TRBJ2-3	TRBV20-1	-
TGCAGCGTTGAAGAGAATCGGTTCTTC	CSVEENRFF	many	TRBJ2-1	TRBV29-1	-
TGTGCCAGCAGCTTCCCGGGAGGCCGCTCCTACGAGCAGTACTTC	CASSFPGGRSYEQYF	few	TRBJ2-7	TRBV5-4	TRBD2
TGTGCCAGCAGCTTAACCGGGACAGGGGGCCTCAATGAGCAGTTCTTC	CASSLTGTGGLNEQFF	few	TRBJ2-1	TRBV11-2	TRBD1
TGCGCCAGCAGCCCACAGGGATCAGGCGAGCAGTACTTC	CASSPQGSGEQYF	-	TRBJ2-7	TRBV5-1	-
TGTGCCAGCAGCTCAAGTTCAGGGACAAGGGGTAATTCACCCCTCCACTTT	CASSSSSGTRGNSPLHF	-	TRBJ1-6	TRBV7-8	-
TGTGCCAGCAGTGACCCCTCGGCCCACAGGGGGAGTGAAGCTTTCTTT	CASSDPSAHRGSEAFF	many	TRBJ1-1	TRBV6-4	TRBD1
TGCAGTGCTCCGATGGGGGGGAGAGAGCAGTACTTC	CSAPMGGREQYF	few	TRBJ2-7	TRBV20-1	TRBD2
TGTGCCAGCAGTCCTCACGGAGGAGGGCGAGCCTACGAGCAGTACTTC	CASSPHGGGRAYEQYF	many	TRBJ2-7	TRBV28	-
TGTGCCAGCAGCTTAGGACCTAGCACAGATACGCAGTATTTT	CASSLGPSTDTQYF	many	TRBJ2-3	TRBV11-2	-
TGTGCCAGCGGTCGCTACAATGAGCAGTTCTTC	CASGRYNEQFF	few	TRBJ2-1	TRBV11-1	-
TGTGCCAGCAGCTCGCAGCAACAGGGGAGCGGAAACACCATATATTTT	CASSSQQQGSGNTIYF	many	TRBJ1-3	TRBV11-1	TRBD1
TGTGCCAGCAGCGAACAGGGGGGGAAGGCCGGGGAGCTGTTTTTT	CASSEQGGKAGELFF	-	TRBJ2-2	TRBV11-2	-
TGTGCCAGCAGCAACTCCCCCCTAGAGACCCAGTACTTC	CASSNSPLETQYF	once	TRBJ2-5	TRBV7-2	-